The source of this T cell receptor beta chain is a study of beta chain features in type 1 diabetes. Study overall: No patient-donor differences in age, gender, total cells or subset yield.

Staining for CD45RO/CCR7/CD25/CD127/CD95/CD27 allowed sorting of CD4+ naive, central memory, regulatory and stem cell-like memory cells. Study-wide results and caveats: Moderately but significantly shorter TCRB CDR3s were found in Type 1 diabetes patients in all four CD4+ subsets. PCR might favor shorter templates, equally in patients and controls. In the patient group, naive, central memory and Treg TCRB repertoires seemed more alike than in the healthy donor group.

What was sequenced were expressed TCRB transcripts, since all of the isolated RNA had been reverse transcribed. Produced via immunoSEQ multiplex PCR; TCRdb's table is partial and in-frame only. The sample has under 300,000 clones, less than 30% seen once. A remark on this clone: What it binds is unknown.

CDR1 is SGHRS, CDR2 YFSETQ, per germline. With 2 bases clipped from V and 5 bases from J, the junction kept 11 bases outside the gene matches. The CDR3 consists of 17 residues. This clonotype was sampled from a woman between 25 and 40 years old with type 1 diabetes. Specimen: naive CD4+ T cells from blood. The rearrangement uses TRBV5-1 and TRBJ2-5, with 11 bases lining up with TRBD1. The CDR3 is CASSFRGTGGAQETQYF. For the CDR3, the DNA is TGCGCCAGCAGCTTCAGAGGGACAGGGGGGGCCCAGGAGACCCAGTACTTC.